Listed below are T cell receptor beta chains from one sample, sequenced in a study of blood T cell repertoires in COVID-19. Profiled with immunoSEQ multiplex PCR; TCRdb holds only in-frame clones, not every one. There are approximately 80,000 clones in the sample; 77% occur only once, and over 9.5% lies in the top ten. The sample was peripheral blood. The receptor set was obtained from a human donor in a cohort sampled during active COVID-19. The CDR3 runs from the conserved cysteine through the conserved F or W. The D gene is left open where the match is weak.

CDR3 DNA,CDR3 protein,J gene,V gene,D gene
TGTGCCAGCAGCGTAGGGACAAGACCTAACTATGGCTACACCTTC,CASSVGTRPNYGYTF,TRBJ1-2,TRBV9,.
TGTGCCAGCTCACCGGGGCTTAGCTCTAACTATGGCTACACCTTC,CASSPGLSSNYGYTF,TRBJ1-2,TRBV18,.
TGTGCCAGCAGTTTAACCCAAACACAAAATGAAAAACTGTTTTTT,CASSLTQTQNEKLFF,TRBJ1-4,TRBV6-5,.
TGTGCCAGCAGCTACCGGGACAGGGGGGATCAGCCCCAGCATTTT,CASSYRDRGDQPQHF,TRBJ1-5,TRBV7-8,TRBD1
TGTGCCACCAGCCGCTCGGACAGGAGTTACAATGAGCAGTTCTTC,CATSRSDRSYNEQFF,TRBJ2-1,TRBV24-1,TRBD1
TGTGCCAGCAGCTCGACAGGGGGCGGAAACACCATATATTTT,CASSSTGGGNTIYF,TRBJ1-3,TRBV28,TRBD1
TGTGCCAGCAGCTTTAGACAGAATCAGCCCCAGCATTTT,CASSFRQNQPQHF,TRBJ1-5,TRBV7-2,.
TGTGCCAGCAGCTTGATGGCTAGCGGGGGCCCGAACACCGGGGAGCTGTTTTTT,CASSLMASGGPNTGELFF,TRBJ2-2,TRBV7-2,TRBD2
TGCGCCAGCAGCTTGGAGATGGCCACAGATACGCAGTATTTT,CASSLEMATDTQYF,TRBJ2-3,TRBV5-1,.
TGTGCCAGCAATTTATCCGGGACAGGGACCTACGAGCAGTACTTC,CASNLSGTGTYEQYF,TRBJ2-7,TRBV6-6,TRBD1